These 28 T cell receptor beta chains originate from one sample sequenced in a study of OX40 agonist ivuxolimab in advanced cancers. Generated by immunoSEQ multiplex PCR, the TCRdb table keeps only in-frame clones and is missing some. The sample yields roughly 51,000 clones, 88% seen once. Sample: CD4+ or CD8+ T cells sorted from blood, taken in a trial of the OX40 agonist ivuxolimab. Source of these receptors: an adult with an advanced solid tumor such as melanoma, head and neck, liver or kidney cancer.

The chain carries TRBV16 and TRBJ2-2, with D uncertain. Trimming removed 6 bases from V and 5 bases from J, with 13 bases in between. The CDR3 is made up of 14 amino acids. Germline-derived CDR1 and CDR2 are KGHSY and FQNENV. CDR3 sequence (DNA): TGTGCCAGCAGAACCCTGGCGGTGACCGGGGAGCTGTTTTTT. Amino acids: CASRTLAVTGELFF.

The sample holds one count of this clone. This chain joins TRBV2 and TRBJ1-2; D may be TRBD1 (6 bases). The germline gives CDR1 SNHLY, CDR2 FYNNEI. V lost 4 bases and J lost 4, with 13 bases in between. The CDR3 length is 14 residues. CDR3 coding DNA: TGTGCCAGCAGTGCCCCCGCAGGGGTCTATGGCTACACCTTC. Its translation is CASSAPAGVYGYTF.

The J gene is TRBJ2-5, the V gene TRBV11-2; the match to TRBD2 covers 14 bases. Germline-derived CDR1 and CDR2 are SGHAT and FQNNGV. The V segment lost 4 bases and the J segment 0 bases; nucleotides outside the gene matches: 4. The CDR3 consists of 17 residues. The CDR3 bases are TGTGCCAGCAGCTCGGGACTAGCGGGGGAGTACCAAGAGACCCAGTACTTC. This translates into CASSSGLAGEYQETQYF.

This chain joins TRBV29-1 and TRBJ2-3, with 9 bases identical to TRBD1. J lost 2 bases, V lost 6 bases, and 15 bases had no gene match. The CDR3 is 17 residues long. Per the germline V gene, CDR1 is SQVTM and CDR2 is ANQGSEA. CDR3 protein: CSVRSAGTGFNTDTQYF. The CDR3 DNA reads TGCAGCGTGCGCTCAGCCGGGACAGGGTTTAACACAGATACGCAGTATTTT.

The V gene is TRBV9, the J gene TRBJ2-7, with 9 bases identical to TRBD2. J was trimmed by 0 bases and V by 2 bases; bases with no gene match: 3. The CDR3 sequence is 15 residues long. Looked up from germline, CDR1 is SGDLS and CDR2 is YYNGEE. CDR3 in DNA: TGTGCCAGCAGCGTTAGCGGGAGTTTCTCCTACGAGCAGTACTTC. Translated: CASSVSGSFSYEQYF. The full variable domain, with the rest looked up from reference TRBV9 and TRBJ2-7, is DSGVTQTPKHLITATGQRVTLRCSPRSGDLSVYWYQQSLDQGLQFLIQYYNGEERAKGNILERFSAQQFPDLHSELNLSSLELGDSALYFCASSVSGSFSYEQYFGPGTRLTVT.

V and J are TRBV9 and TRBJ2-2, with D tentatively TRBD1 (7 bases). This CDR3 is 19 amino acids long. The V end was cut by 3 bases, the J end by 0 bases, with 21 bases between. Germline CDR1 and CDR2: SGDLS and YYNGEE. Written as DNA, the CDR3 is TGTGCCAGCAGCGCCCCCCGGGACAGTTGGAGGGCGAACACCGGGGAGCTGTTTTTT. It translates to CASSAPRDSWRANTGELFF.

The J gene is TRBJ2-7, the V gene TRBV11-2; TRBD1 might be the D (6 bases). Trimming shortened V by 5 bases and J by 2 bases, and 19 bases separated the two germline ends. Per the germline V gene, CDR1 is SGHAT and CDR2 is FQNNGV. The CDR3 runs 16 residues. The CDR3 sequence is CASSTQTGRNTYEQYF. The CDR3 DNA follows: TGTGCCAGCAGCACTCAGACAGGCAGGAACACCTACGAGCAGTACTTC.

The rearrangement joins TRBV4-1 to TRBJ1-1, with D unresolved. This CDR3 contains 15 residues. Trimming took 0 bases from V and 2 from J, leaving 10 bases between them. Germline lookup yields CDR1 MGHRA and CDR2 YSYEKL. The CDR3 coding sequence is TGCGCCAGCAGCCAAGAGTGGCCAACAAACACTGAAGCTTTCTTT. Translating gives CASSQEWPTNTEAFF.

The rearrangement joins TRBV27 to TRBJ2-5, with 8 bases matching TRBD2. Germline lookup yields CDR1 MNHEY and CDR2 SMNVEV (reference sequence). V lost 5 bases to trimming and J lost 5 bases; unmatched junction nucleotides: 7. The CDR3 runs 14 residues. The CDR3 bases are TGTGCCAGCAGTACCCGAGCGGGAGATGAGACCCAGTACTTC. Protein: CASSTRAGDETQYF.

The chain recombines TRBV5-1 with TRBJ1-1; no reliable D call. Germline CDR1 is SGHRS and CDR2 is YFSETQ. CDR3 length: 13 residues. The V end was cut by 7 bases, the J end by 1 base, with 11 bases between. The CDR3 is CASRWTENTEAFF. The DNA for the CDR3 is TGCGCCAGCCGGTGGACTGAGAACACTGAAGCTTTCTTT.

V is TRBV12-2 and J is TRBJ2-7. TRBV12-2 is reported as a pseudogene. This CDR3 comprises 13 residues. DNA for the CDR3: TGTGCAAGTCGCTTAGGGCTACTCCGCGAGCAGTACTTC. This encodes CASRLGLLREQYF.

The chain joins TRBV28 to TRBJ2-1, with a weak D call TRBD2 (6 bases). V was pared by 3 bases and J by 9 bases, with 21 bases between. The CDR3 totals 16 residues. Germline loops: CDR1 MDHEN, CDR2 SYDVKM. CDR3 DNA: TGTGCCAGCAGTTTTATCCGGGACTCCCCAACAGGTGAGCAGTTCTTC. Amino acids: CASSFIRDSPTGEQFF.

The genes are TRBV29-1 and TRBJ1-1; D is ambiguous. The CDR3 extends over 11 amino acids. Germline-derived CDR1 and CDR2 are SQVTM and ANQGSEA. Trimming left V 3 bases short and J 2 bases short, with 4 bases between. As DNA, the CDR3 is TGCAGCGTTGATCACAACACTGAAGCTTTCTTT. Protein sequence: CSVDHNTEAFF.

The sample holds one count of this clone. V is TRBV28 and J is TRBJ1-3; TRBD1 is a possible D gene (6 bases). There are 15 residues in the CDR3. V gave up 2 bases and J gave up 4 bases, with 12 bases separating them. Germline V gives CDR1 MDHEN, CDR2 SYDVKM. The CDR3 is CASSLGSGVGNTIYF. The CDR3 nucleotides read TGTGCCAGCAGTTTAGGATCAGGGGTGGGAAACACCATATATTTT.

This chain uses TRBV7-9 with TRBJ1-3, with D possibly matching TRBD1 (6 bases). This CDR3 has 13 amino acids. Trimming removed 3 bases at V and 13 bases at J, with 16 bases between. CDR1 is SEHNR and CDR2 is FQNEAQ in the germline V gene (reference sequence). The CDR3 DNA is TGTGCCAGCAGCTTGGAATCTGGACAGATAATATATTTT. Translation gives CASSLESGQIIYF.

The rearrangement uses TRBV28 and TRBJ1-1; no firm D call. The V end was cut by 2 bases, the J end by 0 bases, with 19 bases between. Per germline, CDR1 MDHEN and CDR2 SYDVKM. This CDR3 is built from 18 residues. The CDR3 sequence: CASSLTPGRAPMNTEAFF. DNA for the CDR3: TGTGCCAGCAGTTTAACCCCTGGGAGGGCGCCTATGAACACTGAAGCTTTCTTT.

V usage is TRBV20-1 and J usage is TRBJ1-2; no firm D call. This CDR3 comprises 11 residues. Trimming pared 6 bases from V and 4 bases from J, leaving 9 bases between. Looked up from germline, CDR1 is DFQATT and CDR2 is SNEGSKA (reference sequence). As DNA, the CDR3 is TGCAGTGCGGCCAGGCGCTATGGCTACACCTTC. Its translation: CSAARRYGYTF.

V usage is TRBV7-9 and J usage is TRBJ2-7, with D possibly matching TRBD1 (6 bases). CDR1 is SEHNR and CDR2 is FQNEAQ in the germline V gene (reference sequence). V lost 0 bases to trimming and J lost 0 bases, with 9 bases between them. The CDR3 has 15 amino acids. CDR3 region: CASSLAPGASYEQYF. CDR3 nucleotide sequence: TGTGCCAGCAGCTTAGCCCCAGGGGCCTCCTACGAGCAGTACTTC.

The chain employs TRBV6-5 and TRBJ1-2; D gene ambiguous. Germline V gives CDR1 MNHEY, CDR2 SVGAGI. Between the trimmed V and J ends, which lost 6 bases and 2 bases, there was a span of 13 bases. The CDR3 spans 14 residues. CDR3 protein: CASSQISGNYGYTF. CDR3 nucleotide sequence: TGTGCCAGCAGCCAAATCAGCGGGAACTATGGCTACACCTTC.

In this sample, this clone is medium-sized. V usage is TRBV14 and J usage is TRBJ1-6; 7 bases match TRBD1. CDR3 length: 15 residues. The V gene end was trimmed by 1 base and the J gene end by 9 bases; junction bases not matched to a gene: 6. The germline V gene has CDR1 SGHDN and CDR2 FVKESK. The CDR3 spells CASSQARQGGSPLHF. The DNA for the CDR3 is TGTGCCAGCAGCCAAGCAAGGCAGGGGGGTTCACCCCTCCACTTT.

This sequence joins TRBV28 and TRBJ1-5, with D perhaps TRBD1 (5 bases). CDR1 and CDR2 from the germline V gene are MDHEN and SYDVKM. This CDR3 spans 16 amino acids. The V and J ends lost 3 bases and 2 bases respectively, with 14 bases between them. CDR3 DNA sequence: TGTGCCAGCAGTTTTCAGGGAGATAGGGGCAATCAGCCCCAGCATTTT. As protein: CASSFQGDRGNQPQHF.

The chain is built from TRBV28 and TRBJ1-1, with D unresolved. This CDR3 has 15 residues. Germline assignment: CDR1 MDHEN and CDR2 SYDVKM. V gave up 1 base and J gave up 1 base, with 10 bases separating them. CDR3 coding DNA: TGTGCCAGCAGTTTATCAGGACGGACGAACACTGAAGCTTTCTTT. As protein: CASSLSGRTNTEAFF.

Written as DNA, the CDR3 is TGTGCCAGCACCAACATTGGACGGAAAAATTCACCCCTCCACTTT. It specifies CASTNIGRKNSPLHF. This chain links TRBV11-1 with TRBJ1-6; D is ambiguous. The CDR3 is 15 residues long. Per germline, CDR1 SGHAT and CDR2 FQDESV (reference sequence). Trimming cost V 7 bases and J 7 bases, with 17 bases left between them.

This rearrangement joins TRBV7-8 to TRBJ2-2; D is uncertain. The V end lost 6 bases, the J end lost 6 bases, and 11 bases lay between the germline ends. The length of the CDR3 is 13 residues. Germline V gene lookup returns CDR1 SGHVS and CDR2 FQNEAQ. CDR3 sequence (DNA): TGTGCCAGCAGTCAGTTCTCCCCCGGGGAGCTGTTTTTT. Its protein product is CASSQFSPGELFF.

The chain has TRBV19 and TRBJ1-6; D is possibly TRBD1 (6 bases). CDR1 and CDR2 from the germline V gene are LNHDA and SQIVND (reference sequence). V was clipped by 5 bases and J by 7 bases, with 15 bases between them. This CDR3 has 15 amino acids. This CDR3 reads CASSVQGTGNSPLHF. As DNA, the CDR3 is TGTGCCAGTAGTGTACAGGGTACAGGGAATTCACCCCTCCACTTT.

The CDR3 sequence is CASSTLSGPQGLDEQFF. Written as DNA, the CDR3 is TGTGCCAGCAGCACCTTATCGGGACCACAGGGATTGGATGAGCAGTTCTTC. V gene TRBV7-3 combines with J gene TRBJ2-1; possibly TRBD1 for D (6 bases). The CDR3 extends over 17 amino acids. Trimming cost V 5 bases and J 8 bases, with 25 bases left between them. Germline assignment: CDR1 SGHTA and CDR2 FQGTGA.

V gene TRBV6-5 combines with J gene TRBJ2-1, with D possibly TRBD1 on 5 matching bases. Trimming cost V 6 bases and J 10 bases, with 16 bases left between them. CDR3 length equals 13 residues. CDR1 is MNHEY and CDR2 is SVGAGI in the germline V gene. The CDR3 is CASSPLGAKEQFF. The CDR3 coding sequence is TGTGCCAGCAGCCCTTTAGGGGCAAAAGAGCAGTTCTTC.

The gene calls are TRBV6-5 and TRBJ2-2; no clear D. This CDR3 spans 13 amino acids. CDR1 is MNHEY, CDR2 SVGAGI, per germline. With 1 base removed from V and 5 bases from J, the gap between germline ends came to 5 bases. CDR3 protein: CASSYFGTGELFF. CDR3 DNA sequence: TGTGCCAGCAGTTACTTCGGGACCGGGGAGCTGTTTTTT.